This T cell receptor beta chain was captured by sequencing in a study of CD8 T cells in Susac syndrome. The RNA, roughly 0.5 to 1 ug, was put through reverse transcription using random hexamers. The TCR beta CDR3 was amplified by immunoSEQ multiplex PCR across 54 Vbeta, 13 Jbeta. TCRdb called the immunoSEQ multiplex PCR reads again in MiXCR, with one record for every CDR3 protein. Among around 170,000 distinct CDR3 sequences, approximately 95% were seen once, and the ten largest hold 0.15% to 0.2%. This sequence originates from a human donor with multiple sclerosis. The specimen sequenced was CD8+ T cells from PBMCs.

The CDR3 is CAWSERGVYEQYF. CDR3 bases: TGTGCCTGGAGTGAGCGGGGAGTCTACGAGCAGTACTTC. The chain couples TRBV30 to TRBJ2-7; 7 bases fit TRBD2. The V gene end was trimmed by 1 base and the J gene end by 3 bases; junction bases not matched to a gene: 3. This CDR3 has 13 amino acids. Germline CDR1 GTSNPN, CDR2 SVGIG (reference sequence).